This T cell receptor (beta chain) was retrieved from a study of CD8 T cells in ankylosing spondylitis. Study conclusions and caveats: Within matched ankylosing spondylitis synovial fluid, disease-linked clones were reportedly significantly enriched. Made up of under ten highly homologous variants, a TCR beta motif appeared characteristic of ankylosing spondylitis blood.

Trimming cost V 7 bases and J 4 bases; bases outside gene matches: 8. This CDR3 is built from 14 residues. The germline gives CDR1 MNHEY, CDR2 SVGAGI. This clonotype was seen ten or more times. Antigen: not known. Making use of molecular barcodes, quantitative 5'-RACE generated TCR beta libraries. TCRdb reprocessed the 5' RACE reads via MiXCR and lists one record per CDR3 protein. In the table there are approximately 100,000 distinct CDR3 sequences, roughly 8.3% of which are singletons. The sequenced sample was blood, either unsorted or a sorted T cell fraction (not recorded which). The receptor's source is a male donor with ankylosing spondylitis or in good health (not recorded which). The chain joins TRBV6-5 to TRBJ2-5, with TRBD2 matching over 8 bases. CDR3 protein: CASNPTGGVETQYF. CDR3 coding DNA: TGTGCCAGCAACCCAACGGGGGGGGTAGAGACCCAGTACTTC.